This T cell receptor (beta chain) is from a study of siplizumab effects on memory and regulatory T cells. The CDR3 is 16 residues long. Germline loops: CDR1 MDHEN, CDR2 SYDVKM. The J segment lost 0 bases and the V segment lost 7 bases, leaving 8 bases of the junction unmatched. Produced via immunoSEQ multiplex PCR; TCRdb's table is partial and in-frame only. The table lists 70,000 to 90,000 clones, roughly 93% of them singletons. This clone is a singleton in its sample. The sample was CD8+ T cells sorted from blood. This receptor was obtained from a human donor in good health. The chain recombines TRBV28 with TRBJ1-4, with 7 nucleotides matching TRBD1. The CDR3 reads CASTVQGSATNEKLFF. For the CDR3, the DNA is TGTGCCAGCACCGTACAGGGGTCTGCAACTAATGAAAAACTGTTTTTT. The full variable domain, its missing parts supplied by reference TRBV28 and TRBJ1-4, is DVKVTQSSRYLVKRTGEKVFLECVQDMDHENMFWYRQDPGLGLRLIYFSYDVKMKEKGDIPEGYSVSREKKERFSLILESASTNQTSMYLCASTVQGSATNEKLFFGSGTQLSVL.